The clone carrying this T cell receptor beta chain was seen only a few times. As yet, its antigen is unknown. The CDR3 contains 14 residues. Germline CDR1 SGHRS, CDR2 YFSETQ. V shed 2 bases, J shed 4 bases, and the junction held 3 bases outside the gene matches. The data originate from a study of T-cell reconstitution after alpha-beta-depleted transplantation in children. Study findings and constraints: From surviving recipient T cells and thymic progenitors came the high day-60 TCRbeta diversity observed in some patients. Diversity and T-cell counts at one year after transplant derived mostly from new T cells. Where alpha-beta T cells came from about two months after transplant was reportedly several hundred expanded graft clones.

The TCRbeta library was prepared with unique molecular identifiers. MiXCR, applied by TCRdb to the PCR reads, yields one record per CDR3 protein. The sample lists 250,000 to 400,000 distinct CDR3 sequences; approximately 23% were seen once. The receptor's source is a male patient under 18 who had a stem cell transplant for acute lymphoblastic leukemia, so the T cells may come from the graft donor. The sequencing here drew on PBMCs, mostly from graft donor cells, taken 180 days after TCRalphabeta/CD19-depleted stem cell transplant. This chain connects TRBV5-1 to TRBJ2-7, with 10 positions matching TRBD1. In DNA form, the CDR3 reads TGCGCCAGCAGCTTAGGGACAGGGGAGTACGAGCAGTACTTC. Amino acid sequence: CASSLGTGEYEQYF.